This T cell receptor beta chain came from a study of blood T cell repertoires in COVID-19. Measured with immunoSEQ multiplex PCR; TCRdb has only the in-frame clones, and not every one. This table holds roughly 300,000 clones, 87% found once. Germline V gives CDR1 GTSNPN, CDR2 SVGIG (reference sequence). The length of the CDR3 is 13 residues. The V end was cut by 2 bases, the J end by 3 bases, with 7 bases between. The receptor's source is a woman aged 45-65 years who had recovered from COVID-19. The chain has TRBV30 and TRBJ1-4; D unclear. The sample comprised peripheral blood. CDR3 DNA: TGTGCCTGGAGTCAGGTCCCTAATGAAAAACTGTTTTTT. This codes for CAWSQVPNEKLFF.